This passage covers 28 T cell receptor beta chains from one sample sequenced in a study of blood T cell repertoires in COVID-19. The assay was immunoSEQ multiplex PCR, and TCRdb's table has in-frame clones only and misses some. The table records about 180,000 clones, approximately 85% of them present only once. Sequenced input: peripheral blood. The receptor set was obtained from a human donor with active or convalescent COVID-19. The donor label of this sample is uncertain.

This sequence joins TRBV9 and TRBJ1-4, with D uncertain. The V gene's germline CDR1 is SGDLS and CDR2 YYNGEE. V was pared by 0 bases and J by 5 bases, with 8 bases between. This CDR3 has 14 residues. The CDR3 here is CASSVAGQNEKLFF. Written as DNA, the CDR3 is TGTGCCAGCAGCGTAGCTGGTCAGAATGAAAAACTGTTTTTT.

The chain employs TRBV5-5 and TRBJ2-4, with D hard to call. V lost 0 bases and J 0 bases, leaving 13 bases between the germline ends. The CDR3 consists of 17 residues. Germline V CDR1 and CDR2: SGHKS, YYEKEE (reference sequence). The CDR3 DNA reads TGTGCCAGCAGCTTGGAGCACAGCTCCTTAGCCAAAAACATTCAGTACTTC. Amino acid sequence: CASSLEHSSLAKNIQYF.

This CDR3 is CASSQVRDRAYNEQFF. CDR3 coding DNA: TGCGCCAGCAGCCAAGTACGGGACAGGGCCTACAATGAGCAGTTCTTC. V gene TRBV4-1 combines with J gene TRBJ2-1; 9 nucleotides agree with TRBD1. The CDR3 has 16 amino acids. Germline V gene data show CDR1 as MGHRA and CDR2 as YSYEKL. The J segment lost 2 bases and the V segment lost 1 base, leaving 3 bases of the junction unmatched.

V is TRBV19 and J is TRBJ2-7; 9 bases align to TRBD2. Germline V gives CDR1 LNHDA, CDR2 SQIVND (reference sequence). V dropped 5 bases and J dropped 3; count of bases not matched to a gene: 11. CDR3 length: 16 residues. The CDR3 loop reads CASSPIPGSGSYEQYF. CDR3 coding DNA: TGTGCCAGTAGTCCCATCCCGGGTAGCGGGAGCTACGAGCAGTACTTC.

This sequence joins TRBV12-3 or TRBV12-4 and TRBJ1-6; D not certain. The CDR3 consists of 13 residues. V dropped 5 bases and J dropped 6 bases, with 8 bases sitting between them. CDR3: CASSDSANSPLHF. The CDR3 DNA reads TGTGCCAGCAGTGACTCGGCTAATTCACCCCTCCACTTT.

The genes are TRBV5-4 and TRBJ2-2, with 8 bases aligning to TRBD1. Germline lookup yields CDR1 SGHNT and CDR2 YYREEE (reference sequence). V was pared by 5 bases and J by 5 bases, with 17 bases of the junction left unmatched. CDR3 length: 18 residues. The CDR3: CASSRAGGRRRATGELFF. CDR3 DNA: TGTGCCAGCAGTCGGGCAGGGGGCAGGAGACGGGCGACCGGGGAGCTGTTTTTT.

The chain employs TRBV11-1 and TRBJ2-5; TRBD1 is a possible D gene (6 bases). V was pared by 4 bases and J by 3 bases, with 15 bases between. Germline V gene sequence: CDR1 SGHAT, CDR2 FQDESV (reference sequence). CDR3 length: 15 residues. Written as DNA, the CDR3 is TGTGCCAGCAGCTCCCCCCGACAGGACGAAGAGACCCAGTACTTC. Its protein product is CASSSPRQDEETQYF.

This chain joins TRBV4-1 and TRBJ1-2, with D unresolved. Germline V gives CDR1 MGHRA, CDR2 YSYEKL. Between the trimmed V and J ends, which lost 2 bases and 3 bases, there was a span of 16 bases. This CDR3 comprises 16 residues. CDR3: CASSQKPLEADYGYTF. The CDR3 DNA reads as TGCGCCAGCAGCCAAAAACCGCTCGAGGCTGACTATGGCTACACCTTC.

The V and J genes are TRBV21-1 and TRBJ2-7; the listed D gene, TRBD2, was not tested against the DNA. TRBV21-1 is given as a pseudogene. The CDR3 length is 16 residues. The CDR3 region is CARPRVMTSGNYEQYF. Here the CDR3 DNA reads TGTGCCAGACCACGAGTCATGACTAGCGGGAATTACGAGCAGTACTTC.

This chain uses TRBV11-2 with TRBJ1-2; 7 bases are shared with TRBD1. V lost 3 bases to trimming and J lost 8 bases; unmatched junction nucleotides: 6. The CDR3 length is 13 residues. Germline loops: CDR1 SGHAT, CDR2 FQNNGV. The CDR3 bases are TGTGCCAGCAGCTTCGGACAGGAAGGCGGCTACACCTTC. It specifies CASSFGQEGGYTF.

In DNA form, the CDR3 reads TGTGCCAGCAAAACAGGGATCAATGAGCAGTTCTTC. Translation: CASKTGINEQFF. V gene TRBV2 combines with J gene TRBJ2-1; D is perhaps TRBD1 (6 bases). This CDR3 is built from 12 residues. V was pared by 7 bases and J by 6 bases, with 10 bases between. Looked up from germline, CDR1 is SNHLY and CDR2 is FYNNEI.

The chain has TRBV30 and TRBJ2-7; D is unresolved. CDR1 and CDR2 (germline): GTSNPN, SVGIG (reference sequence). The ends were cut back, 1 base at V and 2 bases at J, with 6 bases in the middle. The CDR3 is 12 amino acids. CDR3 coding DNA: TGTGCCTGGAGTGGGGCTGCCTACGAGCAGTACTTC. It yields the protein CAWSGAAYEQYF.

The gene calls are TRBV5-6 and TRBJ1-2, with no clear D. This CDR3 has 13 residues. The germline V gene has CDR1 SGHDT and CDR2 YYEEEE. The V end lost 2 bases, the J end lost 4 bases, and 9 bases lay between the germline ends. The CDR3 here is CASSLQQTYGYTF. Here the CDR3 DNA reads TGTGCCAGCAGCTTACAGCAGACCTATGGCTACACCTTC. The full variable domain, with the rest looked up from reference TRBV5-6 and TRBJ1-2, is DAGVTQSPTHLIKTRGQQVTLRCSPKSGHDTVSWYQQALGQGPQFIFQYYEEEERQRGNFPDRFSGHQFPNYSSELNVNALLLGDSALYLCASSLQQTYGYTFGSGTRLTVV.

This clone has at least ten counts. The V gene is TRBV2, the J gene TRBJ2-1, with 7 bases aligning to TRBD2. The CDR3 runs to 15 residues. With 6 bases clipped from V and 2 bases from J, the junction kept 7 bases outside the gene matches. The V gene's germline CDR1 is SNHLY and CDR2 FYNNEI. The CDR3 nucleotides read TGTGCCAGCAGAAGAATAGCGGGTCCCTACAATGAGCAGTTCTTC. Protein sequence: CASRRIAGPYNEQFF.

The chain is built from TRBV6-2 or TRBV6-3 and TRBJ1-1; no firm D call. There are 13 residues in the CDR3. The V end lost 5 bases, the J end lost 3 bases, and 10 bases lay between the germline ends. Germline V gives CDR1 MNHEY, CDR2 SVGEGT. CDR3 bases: TGTGCCAGCAGTCTAGGATCGCACACTGAAGCTTTCTTT. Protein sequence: CASSLGSHTEAFF.

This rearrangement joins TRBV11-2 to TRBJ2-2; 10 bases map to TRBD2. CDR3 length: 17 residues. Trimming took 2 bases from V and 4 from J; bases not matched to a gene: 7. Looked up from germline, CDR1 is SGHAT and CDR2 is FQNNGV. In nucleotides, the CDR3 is TGTGCCAGCAGCTTATCCCCGCTAGCGGGAGCCACCGGGGAGCTGTTTTTT. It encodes CASSLSPLAGATGELFF.

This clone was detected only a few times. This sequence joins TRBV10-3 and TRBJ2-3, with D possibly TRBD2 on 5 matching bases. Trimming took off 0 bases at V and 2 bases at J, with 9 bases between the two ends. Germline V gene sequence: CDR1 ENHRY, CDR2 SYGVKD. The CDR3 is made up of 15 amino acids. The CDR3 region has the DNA TGTGCCATCAGTGAGTCGGGCGGGTACACAGATACGCAGTATTTT. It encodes CAISESGGYTDTQYF.

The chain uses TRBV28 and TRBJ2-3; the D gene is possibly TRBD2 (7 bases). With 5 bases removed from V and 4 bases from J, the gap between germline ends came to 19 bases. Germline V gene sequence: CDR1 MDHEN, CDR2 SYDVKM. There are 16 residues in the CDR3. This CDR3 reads CASSLKGGGSADTQYF. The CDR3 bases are TGTGCCAGCAGTCTTAAGGGGGGGGGCAGTGCAGATACGCAGTATTTT.

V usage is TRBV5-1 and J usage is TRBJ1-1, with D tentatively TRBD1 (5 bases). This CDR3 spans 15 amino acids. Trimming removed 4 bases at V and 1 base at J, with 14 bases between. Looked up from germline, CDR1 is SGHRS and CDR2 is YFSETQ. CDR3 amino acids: CASSTRRDGNTEAFF. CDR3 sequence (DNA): TGCGCCAGCAGCACCCGCAGGGATGGGAACACTGAAGCTTTCTTT.

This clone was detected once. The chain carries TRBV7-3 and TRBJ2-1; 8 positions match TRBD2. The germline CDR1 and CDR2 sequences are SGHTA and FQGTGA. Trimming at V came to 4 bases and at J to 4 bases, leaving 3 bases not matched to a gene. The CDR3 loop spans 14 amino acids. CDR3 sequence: CASSSSGGYNEQFF. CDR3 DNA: TGTGCCAGCAGCTCCAGCGGGGGTTACAATGAGCAGTTCTTC.

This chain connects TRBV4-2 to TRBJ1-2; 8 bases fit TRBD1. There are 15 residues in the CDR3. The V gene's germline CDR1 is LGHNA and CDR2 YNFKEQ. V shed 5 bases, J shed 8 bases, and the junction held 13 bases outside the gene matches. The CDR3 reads CASSTRGLQGEGYTF. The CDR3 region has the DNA TGTGCCAGCAGCACCCGCGGGCTACAGGGGGAGGGCTACACCTTC.

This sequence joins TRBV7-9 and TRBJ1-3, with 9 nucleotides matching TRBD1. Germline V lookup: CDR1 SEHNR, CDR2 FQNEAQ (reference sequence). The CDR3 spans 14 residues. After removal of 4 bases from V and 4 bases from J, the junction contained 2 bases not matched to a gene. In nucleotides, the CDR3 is TGTGCCAGCAGCTCAGGACAGGGGGGAAACACCATATATTTT. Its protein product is CASSSGQGGNTIYF.

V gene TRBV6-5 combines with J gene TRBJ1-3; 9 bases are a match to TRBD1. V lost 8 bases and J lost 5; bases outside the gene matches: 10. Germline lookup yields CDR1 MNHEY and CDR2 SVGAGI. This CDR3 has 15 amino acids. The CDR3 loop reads CASGNGQGIRNTIYF. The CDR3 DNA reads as TGTGCCAGCGGTAACGGACAGGGGATTAGAAACACCATATATTTT.

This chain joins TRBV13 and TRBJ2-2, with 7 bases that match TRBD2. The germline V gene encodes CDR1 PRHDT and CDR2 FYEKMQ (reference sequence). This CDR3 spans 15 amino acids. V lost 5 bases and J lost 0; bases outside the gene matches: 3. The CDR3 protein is CASSLGGANTGELFF. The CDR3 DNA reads TGTGCCAGCAGCCTGGGAGGGGCGAACACCGGGGAGCTGTTTTTT.

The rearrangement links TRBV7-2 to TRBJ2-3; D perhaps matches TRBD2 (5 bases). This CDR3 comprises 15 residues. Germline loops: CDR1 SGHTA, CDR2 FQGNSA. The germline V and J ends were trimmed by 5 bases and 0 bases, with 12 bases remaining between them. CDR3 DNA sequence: TGTGCCAGCAGCCAAAGCGGACGGAGCACAGATACGCAGTATTTT. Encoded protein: CASSQSGRSTDTQYF.

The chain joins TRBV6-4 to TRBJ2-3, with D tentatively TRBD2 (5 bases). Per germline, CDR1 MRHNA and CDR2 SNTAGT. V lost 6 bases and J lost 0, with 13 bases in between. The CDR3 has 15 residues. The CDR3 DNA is TGTGCCAGCAGGGCCCGGGGTCGGAGCACAGATACGCAGTATTTT. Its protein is CASRARGRSTDTQYF.

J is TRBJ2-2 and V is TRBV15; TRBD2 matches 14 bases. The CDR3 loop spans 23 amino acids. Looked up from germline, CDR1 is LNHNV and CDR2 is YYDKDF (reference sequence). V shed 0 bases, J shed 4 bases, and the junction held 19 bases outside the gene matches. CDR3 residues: CATSREVSGRPGLAGDVTGELFF. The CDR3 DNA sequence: TGTGCCACCAGCAGAGAAGTTAGCGGACGACCGGGACTAGCGGGGGATGTCACCGGGGAGCTGTTTTTT.

The CDR3 loop is CAWSGGKGTGELFF. The CDR3 DNA follows: TGTGCCTGGAGTGGAGGGAAGGGAACCGGGGAGCTGTTTTTT. V and J are TRBV30 and TRBJ2-2; tentatively, D is TRBD2 (5 bases). CDR3 length equals 14 residues. Germline CDR1 reads GTSNPN; CDR2 reads SVGIG (reference sequence). Between the trimmed V and J ends, which lost 1 base and 5 bases, there was a span of 11 bases.